This passage covers 5 T cell receptor beta chains from one sample sequenced in a study of response to subunit inactivated influenza vaccine. TCRdb independently ran MiXCR on the RT-PCR reads; one entry per CDR3 protein. The sample lists hundreds of thousands of distinct CDR3 sequences; about 11% were seen once. Sequencing was performed on PBMCs from blood, taken on the day of vaccination. These receptors originate from a man aged 45-65 years who received an inactivated influenza vaccine.

The chain employs TRBV7-2 and TRBJ2-5, with D perhaps matching TRBD1 (6 bases). The V end lost 0 bases, the J end lost 5 bases, and 13 bases lay between the germline ends. Germline CDR1 reads SGHTA; CDR2 reads FQGNSA. CDR3 size: 15 residues. In DNA, the CDR3 is TGTGCCAGCAGCTTAGCTATGGGGGCGGGCGAGACCCAGTACTTC. This gives the protein CASSLAMGAGETQYF.

With respect to this clonotype: This may come from a read error, since a much larger clone is one base off. The chain joins TRBV27 to TRBJ2-2; D is unclear. Germline CDR1 reads MNHEY; CDR2 reads SMNVEV (reference sequence). The CDR3 has 15 amino acids. CDR3 coding DNA: TGTGGCAGCAAACCGTGGCAGAAAAACACCGGGGAGCTGTTTTTT. Translating it yields CGSKPWQKNTGELFF.

This clonotype was seen only a few times. The V call is TRBV29-1, the J call TRBJ2-3; 10 bases agree with TRBD2. The CDR3 is 20 residues long. Trimming removed 2 bases from V and 0 bases from J; junction bases left unmatched: 17. Per germline, CDR1 SQVTM and CDR2 ANQGSEA. This CDR3 is CSVEILAGEVRAISTDTQYF. DNA of the CDR3: TGCAGCGTTGAAATTCTAGCGGGGGAGGTACGAGCAATTAGCACAGATACGCAGTATTTT.

At least ten counts were recorded for this clonotype. CDR3 protein: CASSNLLYSSYNEQFF. The CDR3 nucleotides read TGTGCCAGCAGCAACCTACTTTACAGCTCCTACAATGAGCAGTTCTTC. The chain employs TRBV27 and TRBJ2-1; D is ambiguous. CDR3 length: 16 residues. Trimming shortened V by 6 bases and J by 0 bases, and 15 bases separated the two germline ends. Looked up from germline, CDR1 is MNHEY and CDR2 is SMNVEV (reference sequence).

Comment on this clonotype: It may be a read error: a sequence one base away is much more abundant. This chain links TRBV5-1 with TRBJ2-3; 8 bases are a match to TRBD2. Looked up from germline, CDR1 is SGHRS and CDR2 is YFSETQ. The CDR3 totals 15 residues. CDR3: CTSSVSGGRTDTQYF. The CDR3, as DNA: TGCACCAGCAGCGTAAGCGGGGGTCGCACAGATACGCAGTATTTT.